This is a list of T cell receptor beta chains from one sample in a study of T cells in Graves' hyperthyroidism and ophthalmopathy. TCRdb called the multiplex PCR reads again in MiXCR, with one record for every CDR3 protein. The sample yields some 500,000 distinct CDR3 sequences, approximately 25% seen once. Sequenced input: blood. These receptors were collected from a woman aged 30 to 39 with Graves' ophthalmopathy. The CDR3 runs from the conserved cysteine through the conserved F or W. D genes are given only for firm matches. The size field is filled for only some rows; it gives once, few, many or a size class.

J: TRBJ1-6
D: TRBD1
size: many
V: TRBV12-3/TRBV12-4
CDR3: CASLGQGNSPLHF
DNA: TGTGCCAGCTTGGGACAGGGAAATTCACCCCTCCACTTT

J: TRBJ2-5
D: -
size: many
V: TRBV28
CDR3: CASSLDPGGLQETQYF
DNA: TGTGCCAGCAGTTTAGACCCGGGGGGCCTCCAAGAGACCCAGTACTTC

J: TRBJ1-1
D: -
size: many
V: TRBV30
CDR3: CAWSRAGANTEAFF
DNA: TGTGCCTGGAGCCGGGCCGGGGCGAACACTGAAGCTTTCTTT

J: TRBJ2-7
D: -
size: many
V: TRBV10-3
CDR3: CAILGDLSYEQYF
DNA: TGTGCCATCCTGGGGGACCTTTCCTACGAGCAGTACTTC

J: TRBJ2-7
D: -
size: -
V: TRBV6-1
CDR3: CASSGDLLRYEQYF
DNA: TGTGCCAGCAGTGGGGACTTACTCCGCTACGAGCAGTACTTC

J: TRBJ1-1
D: -
size: -
V: TRBV12-3/TRBV12-4
CDR3: CASSWASNLLEAFF
DNA: TGTGCCAGCAGTTGGGCCTCGAATTTATTGGAAGCTTTCTTT

J: TRBJ2-2
D: -
size: many
V: TRBV28
CDR3: CASSRQYTGELFF
DNA: TGTGCCAGCAGTCGACAGTACACCGGGGAGCTGTTTTTT

J: TRBJ1-2
D: -
size: many
V: TRBV12-3/TRBV12-4
CDR3: CASTNRATYFNYGYTF
DNA: TGTGCCAGCACCAACAGGGCAACGTACTTTAACTATGGCTACACCTTC

J: TRBJ1-2
D: TRBD1
size: -
V: TRBV6-1
CDR3: CATVTGGAGYTF
DNA: TGTGCCACCGTAACAGGGGGCGCTGGCTACACCTTC

J: TRBJ2-5
D: -
size: -
V: TRBV27
CDR3: CASSLWGDQETQYF
DNA: TGTGCCAGCAGTTTATGGGGGGACCAAGAGACCCAGTACTTC

J: TRBJ1-5
D: TRBD1
size: many
V: TRBV20-1
CDR3: CSARDELDRDLLQPQHF
DNA: TGCAGTGCTCGGGACGAACTTGACAGGGATCTTCTTCAGCCCCAGCATTTT

J: TRBJ2-5
D: -
size: many
V: TRBV12-3/TRBV12-4
CDR3: CASSLRRYQETQYF
DNA: TGTGCCAGCAGTTTAAGACGGTACCAAGAGACCCAGTACTTC

J: TRBJ1-2
D: -
size: once
V: TRBV6-2/TRBV6-3
CDR3: CASRRGKRLYGYTF
DNA: TGTGCCAGCAGAAGGGGGAAGAGACTCTATGGCTACACCTTC

J: TRBJ2-7
D: -
size: few
V: TRBV7-9
CDR3: CASSLVGSEQYF
DNA: TGTGCCAGCAGCTTAGTTGGGTCGGAGCAGTACTTC